This T cell receptor beta chain was documented in a study of T cell repertoires in cytomegalovirus infection. Study-wide results and limits: The ex vivo response showed dominance by HLA-C-restricted CMV-specific TCR beta clonotypes.

Turning to this clonotype: What it recognizes is unknown.

Germline assignment: CDR1 DFQATT and CDR2 SNEGSKA (reference sequence). The CDR3 contains 18 residues. Trimming at V came to 3 bases and at J to 3 bases, leaving 11 bases not matched to a gene. TCRdb redid the calling of the reads with MiXCR, one entry per CDR3 protein. The sample contains roughly 140,000 distinct CDR3 sequences, 23% of which appear only once. The chain joins TRBV20-1 to TRBJ2-7; 16 bases agree with TRBD2. Sample: PBMCs. This clonotype was sampled from a human donor in good health (CMV status not recorded). Some clones in this sample may be carry-over from other donors' samples. Here the CDR3 reads CSARMPGLAGGPNYEQYF. In nucleotides, the CDR3 is TGCAGTGCTAGGATGCCGGGACTAGCGGGAGGGCCAAACTACGAGCAGTACTTC.